Described below is a single TCR beta chain sequence and its context. TCRbeta libraries were built with three rounds of nested PCR, modified from ARM-PCR. TCRdb reprocessed the multiplex PCR reads via MiXCR and lists one record per CDR3 protein. The sample lists approximately 130,000 distinct CDR3 sequences, 55% to 75% occurring once. Germline V gene data show CDR1 as MNHEY and CDR2 as SVGAGI. V lost 5 bases to trimming and J lost 1 base, with 9 bases between them. The CDR3 is 13 amino acids. The sample belongs to a study of tumor and adjacent non-tumor tissue in lung cancer. In the study overall: The patients, some ten men and 5 women, were roughly 30 to 76 with stage I to III disease. Samples averaged roughly 4 million productive TCRbeta reads each.

No cell sorting was done before RNA was extracted from the tissue. Between August and November 2014, newly diagnosed, chemotherapy-naive lung cancer patients underwent thoracic surgery in China. The receptor's source is a young man with non-small cell lung cancer. This chain connects TRBV6-5 to TRBJ2-7; no reliable D call. The sequencing sample was made of lung tumor tissue. The CDR3, as DNA: TGTGCCAGCAGTATAAGTCCTTCCTACGAGCAGTACTTC. This encodes CASSISPSYEQYF.